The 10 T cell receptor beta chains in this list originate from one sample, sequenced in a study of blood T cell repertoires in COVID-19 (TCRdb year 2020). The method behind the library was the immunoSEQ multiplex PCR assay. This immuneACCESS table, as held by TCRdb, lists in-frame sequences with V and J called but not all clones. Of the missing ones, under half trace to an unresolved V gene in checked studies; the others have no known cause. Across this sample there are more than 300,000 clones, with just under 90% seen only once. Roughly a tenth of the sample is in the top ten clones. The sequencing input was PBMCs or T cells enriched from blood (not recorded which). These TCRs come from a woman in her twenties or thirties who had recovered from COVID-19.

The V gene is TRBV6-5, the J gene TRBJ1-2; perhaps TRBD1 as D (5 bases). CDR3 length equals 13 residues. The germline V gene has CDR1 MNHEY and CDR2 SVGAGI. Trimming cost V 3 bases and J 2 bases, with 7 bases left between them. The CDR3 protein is CASSYQGNYGYTF. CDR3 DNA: TGTGCCAGCAGTTATCAGGGAAACTATGGCTACACCTTC.

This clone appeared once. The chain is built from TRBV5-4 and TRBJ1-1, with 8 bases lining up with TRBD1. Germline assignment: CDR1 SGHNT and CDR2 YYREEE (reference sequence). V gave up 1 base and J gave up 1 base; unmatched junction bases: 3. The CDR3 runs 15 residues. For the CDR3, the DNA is TGTGCCAGCAGCTTGTTCGACAGGGGGAACACTGAAGCTTTCTTT. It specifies CASSLFDRGNTEAFF.

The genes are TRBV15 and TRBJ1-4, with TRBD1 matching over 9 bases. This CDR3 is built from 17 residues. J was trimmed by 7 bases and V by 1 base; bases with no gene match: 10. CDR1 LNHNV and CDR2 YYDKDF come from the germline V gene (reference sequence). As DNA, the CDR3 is TGTGCCACCAGCAGAGCTAGAGTCGGGACAGGGCGTGAAAAACTGTTTTTT. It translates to CATSRARVGTGREKLFF.

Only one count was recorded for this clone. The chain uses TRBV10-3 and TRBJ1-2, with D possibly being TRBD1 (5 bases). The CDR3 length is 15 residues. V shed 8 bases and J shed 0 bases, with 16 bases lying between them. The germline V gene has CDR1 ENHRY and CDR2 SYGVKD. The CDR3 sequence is CAILAGGTPNYGYTF. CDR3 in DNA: TGTGCCATCCTAGCGGGGGGGACTCCTAACTATGGCTACACCTTC.

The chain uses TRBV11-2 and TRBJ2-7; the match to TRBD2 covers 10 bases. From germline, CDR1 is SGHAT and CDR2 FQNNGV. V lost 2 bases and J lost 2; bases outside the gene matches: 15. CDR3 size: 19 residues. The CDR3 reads CASSLNVGLAGVPPYEQYF. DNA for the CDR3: TGTGCCAGCAGCTTAAACGTCGGTCTAGCGGGAGTACCCCCCTACGAGCAGTACTTC. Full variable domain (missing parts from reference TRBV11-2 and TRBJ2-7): EAGVAQSPRYKIIEKRQSVAFWCNPISGHATLYWYQQILGQGPKLLIQFQNNGVVDDSQLPKDRFSAERLKGVDSTLKIQPAKLEDSAVYLCASSLNVGLAGVPPYEQYFGPGTRLTVT.

The CDR3 protein is CASQVSGGSYEQYF. CDR3 coding DNA: TGTGCCAGCCAAGTTTCGGGGGGTTCCTACGAGCAGTACTTC. The rearrangement joins TRBV6-5 to TRBJ2-7; 7 nucleotides align to TRBD2. This CDR3 region has 14 residues. Trimming cost V 8 bases and J 1 base; bases outside gene matches: 8. The germline gives CDR1 MNHEY, CDR2 SVGAGI.

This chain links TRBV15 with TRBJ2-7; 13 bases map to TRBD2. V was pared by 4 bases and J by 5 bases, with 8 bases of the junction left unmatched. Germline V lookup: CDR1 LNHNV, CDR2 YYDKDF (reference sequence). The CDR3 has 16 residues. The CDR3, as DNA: TGTGCCACCAGCATTGGGACTAGCGGGATGACTGACGAGCAGTACTTC. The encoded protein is CATSIGTSGMTDEQYF. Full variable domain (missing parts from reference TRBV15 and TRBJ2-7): DAMVIQNPRYQVTQFGKPVTLSCSQTLNHNVMYWYQQKSSQAPKLLFHYYDKDFNNEADTPDNFQSRRPNTSFCFLDIRSPGLGDTAMYLCATSIGTSGMTDEQYFGPGTRLTVT.

In DNA form, the CDR3 reads TGTGCCAGCAGTTCCCCGGGACAGGGGGTCTATGGCTACACCTTC. It yields the protein CASSSPGQGVYGYTF. The J gene is TRBJ1-2, the V gene TRBV28, with TRBD1 identical over 11 bases. Trimming removed 4 bases from V and 4 bases from J; junction bases left unmatched: 5. This CDR3 contains 15 residues. Germline assignment: CDR1 MDHEN and CDR2 SYDVKM.

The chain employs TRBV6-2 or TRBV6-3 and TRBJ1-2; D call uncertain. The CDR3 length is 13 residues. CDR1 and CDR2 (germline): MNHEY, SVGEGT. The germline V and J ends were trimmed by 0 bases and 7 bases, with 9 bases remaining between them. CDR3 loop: CASSYSSGFGYTF. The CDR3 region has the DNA TGTGCCAGCAGTTACTCATCCGGGTTTGGCTACACCTTC.

As DNA, the CDR3 is TGTGCCACCAGCACGGGACAAGTCTCTGGGGCCAACGTCCTGACTTTC. Protein sequence: CATSTGQVSGANVLTF. The chain is built from TRBV15 and TRBJ2-6, with TRBD1 as a possible D gene (6 bases). V was pared by 4 bases and J by 0 bases, with 10 bases between. This CDR3 is 16 amino acids long. Germline-derived CDR1 and CDR2 are LNHNV and YYDKDF (reference sequence).